These 12 T cell receptor beta chains were sequenced from one sample in a study of blood T cell repertoires in COVID-19. Only in-frame clones appear in the TCRdb table, and some are missing; sequencing was by immunoSEQ multiplex PCR. Here the sample spans more than 200,000 clones, more than 75% being singletons. The source material was peripheral blood. The receptors stem from a man aged 45-60 years with COVID-19, enrolled during active disease.

J is TRBJ1-1 and V is TRBV5-1; a weak D match, TRBD1 (5 bases). CDR1 and CDR2 (germline): SGHRS, YFSETQ. V lost 1 base, J lost 3 bases, and 25 bases lay in between. The CDR3 totals 19 residues. In DNA, the CDR3 is TGCGCCAGCAGCTTGTTGGGGGGGAAAACTACTCGGGCCGACACTGAAGCTTTCTTT. Its protein is CASSLLGGKTTRADTEAFF.

The J gene is TRBJ1-1, the V gene TRBV2; TRBD1 aligns across 9 bases. Germline trimming cut 4 bases from V and 0 bases from J; bases unmatched to any gene: 3. CDR3 length: 15 residues. Germline lookup yields CDR1 SNHLY and CDR2 FYNNEI. Written as DNA, the CDR3 is TGTGCCAGCAGTGGGGGACAGGGACTGAACACTGAAGCTTTCTTT. Translated, it gives CASSGGQGLNTEAFF.

This clone appeared a single time. The rearrangement links TRBV19 to TRBJ1-2, with TRBD1 identical over 7 bases. The CDR3 has 12 residues. Germline lookup yields CDR1 LNHDA and CDR2 SQIVND (reference sequence). The V gene end was trimmed by 2 bases and the J gene end by 8 bases; junction bases not matched to a gene: 2. In DNA form, the CDR3 reads TGTGCCAGTAGTATAAACAGGGGCGGCTACACCTTC. Residues: CASSINRGGYTF. The full variable domain, its missing parts supplied by reference TRBV19 and TRBJ1-2, is DGGITQSPKYLFRKEGQNVTLSCEQNLNHDAMYWYRQDPGQGLRLIYYSQIVNDFQKGDIAEGYSVSREKKESFPLTVTSAQKNPTAFYLCASSINRGGYTFGSGTRLTVV.

The V and J genes are TRBV19 and TRBJ1-3, with no clear D. Germline CDR1 LNHDA, CDR2 SQIVND (reference sequence). V was cut by 6 bases and J by 0 bases, with 6 bases left in between. CDR3 length: 13 residues. The CDR3 nucleotides are TGTGCCAGTAGGTACAGCTCTGGAAACACCATATATTTT. Protein: CASRYSSGNTIYF.

This clone was seen a few times. This chain links TRBV18 with TRBJ2-5, with D unresolved. Germline CDR1 and CDR2: KGHSH and LQKENI. Deletions cut 5 bases from V and 3 bases from J, with 4 bases between. The CDR3 extends over 11 amino acids. For the CDR3, the DNA is TGTGCCAGCTCATCCGAAGAGACCCAGTACTTC. Its translation: CASSSEETQYF.

The chain recombines TRBV6-5 with TRBJ2-1; 7 bases fit TRBD2. CDR3 size: 15 residues. Trimming cost V 5 bases and J 7 bases; bases outside gene matches: 11. Germline V gene data show CDR1 as MNHEY and CDR2 as SVGAGI. CDR3 DNA: TGTGCCAGCAGTCCCGCTAGCGGAGCACGAAATGAGCAGTTCTTC. It encodes CASSPASGARNEQFF.

This clone was observed once. This sequence joins TRBV30 and TRBJ1-4; 8 nucleotides agree with TRBD1. The germline gives CDR1 GTSNPN, CDR2 SVGIG (reference sequence). The CDR3 sequence is 14 residues long. V was clipped by 0 bases and J by 5 bases; unmatched bases: 2. The CDR3 is CAWSVRTGNEKLFF. The CDR3 nucleotides are TGTGCCTGGAGTGTACGGACAGGGAATGAAAAACTGTTTTTT.

This sequence joins TRBV10-3 and TRBJ2-1; 8 bases align to TRBD2. Losses at the gene ends were 5 bases for V and 0 bases for J; bases not matched to a gene: 3. CDR3 length: 15 amino acids. Germline assignment: CDR1 ENHRY and CDR2 SYGVKD. In nucleotides, the CDR3 is TGTGCCATCAGTAAGACTAGCGCCTCCTACAATGAGCAGTTCTTC. Translated, it gives CAISKTSASYNEQFF.

This clone was seen more than once but under ten times. The chain has TRBV7-8 and TRBJ2-2; D is perhaps TRBD2 (6 bases). Deletions cut 6 bases from V and 4 bases from J, with 15 bases between. There are 15 residues in the CDR3. Germline-derived CDR1 and CDR2 are SGHVS and FQNEAQ. CDR3 in DNA: TGTGCCAGCAGGTCAAATCCGGGAGTCACCGGGGAGCTGTTTTTT. As protein: CASRSNPGVTGELFF.

This chain links TRBV27 with TRBJ1-3; 9 bases are a match to TRBD1. CDR1 is MNHEY and CDR2 is SMNVEV in the germline V gene (reference sequence). This CDR3 is built from 17 residues. The V gene end was trimmed by 5 bases and the J gene end by 0 bases; junction bases not matched to a gene: 8. The CDR3 sequence is CASSATGGPLSGNTIYF. As DNA, the CDR3 is TGTGCCAGCAGTGCGACAGGGGGTCCCCTCTCTGGAAACACCATATATTTT.

This sequence joins TRBV19 and TRBJ1-5; D is ambiguous. V shed 3 bases and J shed 5 bases, with 8 bases lying between them. CDR3 length equals 13 residues. In germline, CDR1 is LNHDA, CDR2 SQIVND (reference sequence). Written as DNA, the CDR3 is TGTGCCAGTAGTATCCCTTCAGATCAGCCCCAGCATTTT. Translating it yields CASSIPSDQPQHF.

V gene TRBV30 combines with J gene TRBJ2-3; D possibly corresponds to TRBD2 (6 bases). CDR1 is GTSNPN and CDR2 is SVGIG in the germline V gene (reference sequence). The CDR3 has 13 residues. V shed 3 bases and J shed 5 bases, with 12 bases lying between them. For the CDR3, the DNA is TGTGCCTGGAGCGGAGGGTACGGAGATACGCAGTATTTT. This codes for CAWSGGYGDTQYF.